This paragraph covers one TCR beta chain sequence. The antigen remains unidentified. At deep level, the assay was performed. TCRdb's copy holds only in-frame clones and misses some; the assay was immunoSEQ multiplex PCR. The sample has over a million clones; about 80% are singletons. This sample is drawn from a study of shared clonotypes between healthy human individuals. Study-wide results and limits: Non-shared clonotypes showed lower generation probabilities than clonotypes common to all four donors. It was expected that sequencing depth would affect clonotype sharing among donors.

The receptor's source is a man aged 18 to 30 in good health. Some clones in this sample may be carry-over from other donors' samples. The sequenced sample consisted of memory CD4+ T cells from PBMCs. Indicated subset: CD45RA-negative fraction.

CDR3 nucleotide sequence: TGCGCCAGCAGCCAAGATGGGACAGAGACTACGCAGTATTTT. It encodes CASSQDGTETTQYF. The rearrangement uses TRBV4-3 and TRBJ2-3, with TRBD1 identical over 7 bases. CDR3 length equals 14 residues. The germline V gene encodes CDR1 LGHNA and CDR2 YSLEER. Losses at the gene ends were 0 bases for V and 8 bases for J; bases not matched to a gene: 5.